Listed below are T cell receptor beta chains from one sample, sequenced in a study of cytomegalovirus exposure and HLA in healthy donors. Method: immunoSEQ multiplex PCR; TCRdb's copy keeps in-frame clones and lacks some. Here the sample spans 150,000 to 200,000 clones, approximately 80% being singletons. The specimen was PBMCs. These TCRs come from a male donor in good health and CMV-seronegative. CDR3s leave out the opening cysteine and the closing phenylalanine or tryptophan.

v_call	j_call	cdr3_aa
TRBV4-1	TRBJ1-5	ASSQPGRVGNQPQH
TRBV7-9	TRBJ1-3	ASSTRDRRNTIY
TRBV10-3	TRBJ1-1	AIRDLTGANTEAF
TRBV27	TRBJ1-6	ASSLTERTNSPLH
TRBV4-1	TRBJ2-5	ASSQDVSPGGETQY
TRBV2	TRBJ2-3	ASSEAGGGPDTQY
TRBV7-9	TRBJ2-5	ASSLVPRVEETQY
TRBV29-1	TRBJ2-7	SVMRTGRSSYEQY
TRBV5-1	TRBJ1-6	ASSRQGSDNSPLH
TRBV6-5	TRBJ1-1	ASSYSPGGTEAF
TRBV6-1	TRBJ2-7	ASTGRQGQDEQY
TRBV6-6	TRBJ1-2	ASSSPGQANYGYT
TRBV6-5	TRBJ2-7	ASSYGTGGDEQY
TRBV30	TRBJ2-3	AWGSIAGADTQY
TRBV7-9	TRBJ2-1	ASSPLLAGSSYNEQF
TRBV27	TRBJ2-7	ASGSDRGRYEQY
TRBV15	TRBJ1-2	ATSRDSTGPGTAYGYT
TRBV4-1	TRBJ2-1	ASSQVSGNEQF
TRBV30	TRBJ1-2	AWSSGGGDGYT
TRBV2	TRBJ2-3	ASSRQGTDTQY
TRBV28	TRBJ2-4	ASSGSGNIQY
TRBV7-8	TRBJ2-3	ASSSFSGGPSTDTQY
TRBV15	TRBJ1-5	ATSRDKGGNQPQH
TRBV6-5	TRBJ1-2	ASSYPGTGTPEGYT
TRBV6-6	TRBJ2-7	ASSDQAGGSYEQY
TRBV18	TRBJ2-2	ASSPDRGSGELF
TRBV2	TRBJ2-7	ASNPGAENEQY
TRBV27	TRBJ2-3	ASSSAGVTDTQY
TRBV28	TRBJ2-7	ASSPWTGAYEQY
TRBV7-2	TRBJ2-1	ASSWEAGGRSYNEQF
TRBV5-1	TRBJ1-1	ASSTGSGLTEAF
TRBV5-8	TRBJ2-1	ASSLSGSSYNEQF
TRBV25-1	TRBJ2-7	ATAQGTYEQY
TRBV19	TRBJ2-7	ASSRPGPYEQY
TRBV28	TRBJ1-1	ASRPQQGYFRVNTEAF
TRBV5-6	TRBJ2-7	ASSLPLAGSPYEQY
TRBV7-9	TRBJ2-7	ASSARATGAEQY
TRBV29-1	TRBJ2-6	SVGAVYGANVLT
TRBV5-1	TRBJ2-3	ASKVGGLLRKDTQY
TRBV30	TRBJ2-7	AWSTTPSEQY
TRBV11-2	TRBJ1-4	ASSLRTGFNEKLF
TRBV7-3	TRBJ2-1	ASSVTDYNEQF
TRBV6-5	NA	ASRAGQGAFEQY
TRBV9	TRBJ1-3	ASSEGTARSTGNTIY
TRBV2	TRBJ2-1	ASGFLPDGEQF
TRBV7-8	TRBJ1-3	ASSTKQGASSGNTIY
TRBV7-9	TRBJ2-7	ASSLSEEQY
TRBV6-5	TRBJ1-4	ASSPRPGQGEKLF
TRBV15	TRBJ2-4	ATSRDGNSKNIQY